The 15 T cell receptor beta chains below all came from one sample that was sequenced in a study of naive and memory T cell subsets (dated by TCRdb to 2017 to 2019). Receptor libraries were prepared by UMI-ligation and nested PCR. This sample was sequenced with an Illumina MiSeq. To cover both TRBC1 and TRBC2, the beta constant-region primer consisted of an equimolar mix of two oligonucleotides. TCRdb reprocessed the public reads (quality trimming at Q25 with fastp, clone calling with MiXCR) and kept in-frame beta chains. One record per CDR3 amino acid sequence lists the most common genes and DNA. Present in this sample are roughly 40,000 distinct CDR3 sequences, roughly 13% of which were seen just once. The biggest ten clones account for under 25% of the sample. Specimen: effector memory CD4+ T cells from blood. Taken with the paper, the label for cell subset or site translates to: effector memory, CD45RA- CD27-. The receptors originated from a human donor in good health.

The rearrangement joins TRBV27 to TRBJ2-3, with 9 bases aligning to TRBD1. Germline V gene lookup returns CDR1 MNHEY and CDR2 SMNVEV (reference sequence). CDR3 length equals 15 residues. J was trimmed by 5 bases and V by 5 bases; bases with no gene match: 8. The CDR3 DNA reads TGTGCCAGCAGTAATAGACAGGGGGTTGTAGATACGCAGTATTTT. The encoded protein is CASSNRQGVVDTQYF.

This chain connects TRBV6-1 to TRBJ1-1; 7 bases agree with TRBD1. This CDR3 is 15 amino acids long. After removal of 6 bases from V and 5 bases from J, the junction contained 12 bases not matched to a gene. The germline CDR1 and CDR2 sequences are MNHNS and SASEGT. The CDR3 DNA reads TGTGCCAGCAGGGGAGAGGGGGCGCTAGGGACTGAAGCTTTCTTT. Its protein product is CASRGEGALGTEAFF.

The count of this clonotype is one. Germline and junction disagree at one end, which may indicate a read error. This chain uses TRBV5-8 with TRBJ1-2; no reliable D call. This CDR3 region has 11 residues. The germline V gene has CDR1 SGHTS and CDR2 YDEGEE. The CDR3 DNA follows: TGTGCCAGCAGCGCAATGAGTGGCGACACCTTC. Its protein is CASSAMSGDTF.

This clonotype was detected only a few times. CDR3 DNA: TGCGCCAGCAGTGGACAGGGGGCAGGAAATGAGCAGTTCTTC. Amino acids: CASSGQGAGNEQFF. This chain links TRBV10-1 with TRBJ2-1; 10 bases are shared with TRBD1. The germline CDR1 and CDR2 sequences are WNHNN and SYGVQD (reference sequence). CDR3 size: 14 residues. The J segment lost 7 bases and the V segment lost 4 bases, leaving 4 bases of the junction unmatched.

For the CDR3, the DNA is TGCGCCAGCAGCTTTCAGGAGAACCAATTCACCCCCCTCCACTTT. Translation gives CASSFQENQFTPLHF. J is TRBJ1-6 and V is TRBV5-1; D remains ambiguous. Germline values: CDR1 SGHRS, CDR2 YFSETQ. The CDR3 length is 15 residues. V dropped 2 bases and J dropped 13 bases, with 19 bases sitting between them.

This clonotype was detected a few times. V and J are TRBV30 and TRBJ2-7; tentatively, D is TRBD2 (5 bases). CDR3 length equals 13 residues. The germline gives CDR1 GTSNPN, CDR2 SVGIG (reference sequence). V shed 5 bases and J shed 3 bases, with 14 bases lying between them. As DNA, the CDR3 is TGTGCCTGGGGACGGGGAATAGGCTACGAGCAGTACTTC. Encoded protein: CAWGRGIGYEQYF.

The chain couples TRBV27 to TRBJ2-5; D may be TRBD1 or TRBD2 (5 bases each). This CDR3 has 12 amino acids. Germline CDR1 and CDR2: MNHEY and SMNVEV (reference sequence). V was trimmed by 3 bases and J by 7 bases, leaving 9 bases between them. CDR3 sequence (DNA): TGTGCCAGCAGTTTTAACGGGGCGACCCAGTACTTC. Translation: CASSFNGATQYF.

This clonotype came up a few times. V and J are TRBV20-1 and TRBJ2-7; TRBD2 is a possible D gene (6 bases). V lost 5 bases to trimming and J lost 4 bases, with 9 bases between them. This CDR3 has 11 residues. CDR1 is DFQATT and CDR2 is SNEGSKA in the germline V gene (reference sequence). CDR3: CSAPEGYEQYF. The DNA for the CDR3 is TGCAGTGCTCCGGAGGGATACGAGCAGTACTTC.

This clonotype has at least ten counts. CDR3 nucleotide sequence: TGTGCCACCAGTGAATCGCTAGCGGGATTTGGCACGAACAATGAGCAGTTCTTC. It specifies CATSESLAGFGTNNEQFF. The chain has TRBV24-1 and TRBJ2-1; 9 nucleotides align to TRBD2. This CDR3 is built from 18 residues. The germline V gene encodes CDR1 KGHDR and CDR2 SFDVKD. The V gene end was trimmed by 4 bases and the J gene end by 5 bases; junction bases not matched to a gene: 14.

The chain has TRBV9 and TRBJ2-3; perhaps TRBD2 as D (5 bases). Trimming pared 0 bases from V and 2 bases from J, leaving 10 bases between. CDR3 length: 15 amino acids. Germline V CDR1 and CDR2: SGDLS, YYNGEE. CDR3 residues: CASSVDQRTTDTQYF. The CDR3 nucleotides are TGTGCCAGCAGCGTAGACCAGCGGACCACAGATACGCAGTATTTT.

The CDR3 coding sequence is TGTGCCAGCACTCCAGGGGTTAGGGGAAATAACTATGGCTACACCTTC. It is translated as CASTPGVRGNNYGYTF. The chain carries TRBV6-6 and TRBJ1-2, with D possibly matching TRBD1 (6 bases). Looked up from germline, CDR1 is MNHNY and CDR2 is SVGAGI (reference sequence). The CDR3 extends over 16 amino acids. The V and J ends lost 7 bases and 1 base respectively, with 19 bases between them.

This clonotype was seen a few times. The V call is TRBV28, the J call TRBJ1-5; 10 bases match TRBD1. Looked up from germline, CDR1 is MDHEN and CDR2 is SYDVKM. The CDR3 runs 16 residues. The V gene end was trimmed by 4 bases and the J gene end by 4 bases; junction bases not matched to a gene: 7. This CDR3 is CASSWGWDRGNQPQHF. The CDR3 DNA reads TGTGCCAGCAGTTGGGGATGGGACAGGGGAAATCAGCCCCAGCATTTT.

As regards this clonotype: A read error may be the cause here, since a much bigger clone is one base away. The chain combines TRBV7-6 with TRBJ2-6, with unresolved D. The germline CDR1 and CDR2 sequences are SGHVS and FNYEAQ. This CDR3 spans 16 amino acids. V dropped 1 base and J dropped 2 bases, with 9 bases sitting between them. CDR3: CASSLGSSAGANVLTF. The DNA for the CDR3 is TGTGCCAGCAGCTTAGGTTCAAGCGCTGGGGCCAACGTCCTGACTTTC.

The chain recombines TRBV20-1 with TRBJ2-4; weak D call: TRBD1 (5 bases). CDR1 DFQATT and CDR2 SNEGSKA come from the germline V gene (reference sequence). The V and J ends lost 0 bases and 1 base respectively, with 10 bases between them. The CDR3 has 15 residues. This CDR3 reads CSARDIRGAKNIQYF. CDR3 DNA sequence: TGCAGTGCTAGAGATATAAGGGGCGCCAAAAACATTCAGTACTTC.

The rearrangement uses TRBV6-1 and TRBJ2-7; TRBD1 aligns across 7 bases. V was clipped by 0 bases and J by 4 bases; unmatched bases: 6. This CDR3 contains 15 residues. Germline values: CDR1 MNHNS, CDR2 SASEGT. DNA for the CDR3: TGTGCCAGCAGTGAAGCCAGACAGGGTCCGTACGAGCAGTACTTC. As protein: CASSEARQGPYEQYF.